The 8 T cell receptor beta chains reported below all come from one sample, sequenced in a study of blood T cells in healthy people across ages. PCR was performed a second time for about 6 to 11 cycles using a sample-barcoded 5' primer and a J-beta primer mix. TCRdb re-called the 5' RACE reads through MiXCR, storing one row per CDR3 protein. The sample shows around 780,000 distinct CDR3 sequences, around 25% of them seen only once. These sequences were also reported in another study, on T cells of mothers and their children.

Sequenced material: blood. These receptors originate from a boy aged 5-17 years in good health.

The chain employs TRBV3-1 and TRBJ2-5, with a tentative D call TRBD1 (6 bases). The J call could be wrong; TRBJ2-1 is a better fit for the DNA end. This CDR3 has 12 residues. Germline V gives CDR1 LGHDT, CDR2 YNNKEL (reference sequence). The CDR3 reads CASSQDRGKQFF. CDR3 in DNA: TGTGCCAGCAGCCAAGACAGGGGAAAGCAGTTCTTC.

The rearrangement links TRBV28 to TRBJ2-3; D ambiguous. The CDR3 covers 17 residues. The germline gives CDR1 MDHEN, CDR2 SYDVKM. Trimming stripped 3 bases from V and 2 bases from J, with 18 bases between. The CDR3 is CASSFIQIGIDTDTQYF. The CDR3 coding sequence is TGTGCCAGCAGTTTCATTCAGATTGGGATAGACACAGATACGCAGTATTTT.

The rearrangement uses TRBV18 and TRBJ2-1; TRBD2 matches 7 bases. The J call is uncertain, as TRBJ2-7 better fits the DNA end. Germline CDR1 KGHSH, CDR2 LQKENI. The CDR3 totals 14 residues. The CDR3 region has the DNA TGTGCCAGCTCACCGGATCCGGGAGCGGGGCAGCAGTACTTC. It yields the protein CASSPDPGAGQQYF.

J is TRBJ2-5 and V is TRBV20-1; D is possibly TRBD1 or TRBD2 (6 bases each). Trimming cost V 3 bases and J 2 bases, with 16 bases left between them. The CDR3 contains 15 residues. CDR1 is DFQATT and CDR2 is SNEGSKA in the germline V gene (reference sequence). DNA for the CDR3: TGCAGTGCTAGCCGGGGGCGGGTGGTACAAGAGACCCAGTACTTC. As protein: CSASRGRVVQETQYF.

This chain joins TRBV5-1 and TRBJ2-3, with 7 nucleotides matching TRBD2. V shed 1 base and J 2 bases; nucleotides not matched to a gene: 7. Germline loops: CDR1 SGHRS, CDR2 YFSETQ. There are 16 residues in the CDR3. The CDR3 loop is CASSLSTQRDTDTQYF. The DNA for the CDR3 is TGCGCCAGCAGCTTGTCTACCCAGCGGGACACAGATACGCAGTATTTT.

The chain recombines TRBV5-1 with TRBJ1-1; TRBD1 agrees at 9 bases. Trimming took 6 bases from V and 2 from J; bases not matched to a gene: 5. This CDR3 comprises 14 residues. Germline V lookup: CDR1 SGHRS, CDR2 YFSETQ. The CDR3: CASMAGQGNTEAFF. The CDR3 DNA sequence: TGCGCCAGCATGGCGGGACAGGGAAACACTGAAGCTTTCTTT.

In this sample, this clonotype turned up a few times. The rearrangement links TRBV10-3 to TRBJ2-5; 8 positions agree with TRBD2. Gene TRBJ2-7 matches the end of the DNA better, so the J call may be wrong. This CDR3 has 15 residues. Germline V gene sequence: CDR1 ENHRY, CDR2 SYGVKD. The CDR3 sequence is CAISQTGTSSYEQYF. CDR3 nucleotide sequence: TGTGCCATCAGTCAAACCGGGACTAGCTCCTACGAGCAGTACTTC.

In DNA form, the CDR3 reads TGTGCCAGCAGTTTGAGGGCGGTAGGCTACACCTTC. It specifies CASSLRAVGYTF. The chain uses TRBV12-3 or TRBV12-4 and TRBJ1-2; D uncertain. The CDR3 is made up of 12 amino acids. With 3 bases removed from V and 8 bases from J, the gap between germline ends came to 10 bases.